This TCR beta chain was sequenced in a study of blood T cell repertoires in COVID-19. A note on this clone: Other DNA sequences within the sample encode an identical CDR3.

The CDR3 contains 16 residues. V lost 2 bases, J lost 1 base, and 1 base stayed unmatched. The germline V gene has CDR1 MNHEY and CDR2 SVGEGT. Data came from immunoSEQ multiplex PCR; TCRdb stores just in-frame clones and leaves some out. The data contain around 55,000 clones, around 85% of them singletons. The sequenced material came from peripheral blood. This TCR was recovered from a human donor in a cohort sampled during active COVID-19. The chain is built from TRBV6-2 or TRBV6-3 and TRBJ2-3; 12 bases are shared with TRBD1. As DNA, the CDR3 is TGTGCCAGCAGTTACAGGGACAGGGGGCGCACAGATACGCAGTATTTT. Translation gives CASSYRDRGRTDTQYF.